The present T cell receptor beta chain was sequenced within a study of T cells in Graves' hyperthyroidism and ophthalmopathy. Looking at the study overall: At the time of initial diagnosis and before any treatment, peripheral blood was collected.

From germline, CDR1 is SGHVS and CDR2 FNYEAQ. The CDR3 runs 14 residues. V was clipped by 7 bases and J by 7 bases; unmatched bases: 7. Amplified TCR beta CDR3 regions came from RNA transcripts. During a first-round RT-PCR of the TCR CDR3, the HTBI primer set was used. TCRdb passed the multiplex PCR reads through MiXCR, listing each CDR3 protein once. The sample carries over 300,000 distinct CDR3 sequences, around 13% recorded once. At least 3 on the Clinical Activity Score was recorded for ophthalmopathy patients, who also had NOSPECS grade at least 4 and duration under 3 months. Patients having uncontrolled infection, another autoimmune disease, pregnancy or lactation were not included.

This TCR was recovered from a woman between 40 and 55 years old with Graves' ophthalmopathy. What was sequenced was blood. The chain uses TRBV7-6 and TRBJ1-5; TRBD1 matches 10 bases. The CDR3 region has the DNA TGTGCCAGCACGCCCGACAGGGGGCAACAGCCCCAGCATTTT. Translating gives CASTPDRGQQPQHF.